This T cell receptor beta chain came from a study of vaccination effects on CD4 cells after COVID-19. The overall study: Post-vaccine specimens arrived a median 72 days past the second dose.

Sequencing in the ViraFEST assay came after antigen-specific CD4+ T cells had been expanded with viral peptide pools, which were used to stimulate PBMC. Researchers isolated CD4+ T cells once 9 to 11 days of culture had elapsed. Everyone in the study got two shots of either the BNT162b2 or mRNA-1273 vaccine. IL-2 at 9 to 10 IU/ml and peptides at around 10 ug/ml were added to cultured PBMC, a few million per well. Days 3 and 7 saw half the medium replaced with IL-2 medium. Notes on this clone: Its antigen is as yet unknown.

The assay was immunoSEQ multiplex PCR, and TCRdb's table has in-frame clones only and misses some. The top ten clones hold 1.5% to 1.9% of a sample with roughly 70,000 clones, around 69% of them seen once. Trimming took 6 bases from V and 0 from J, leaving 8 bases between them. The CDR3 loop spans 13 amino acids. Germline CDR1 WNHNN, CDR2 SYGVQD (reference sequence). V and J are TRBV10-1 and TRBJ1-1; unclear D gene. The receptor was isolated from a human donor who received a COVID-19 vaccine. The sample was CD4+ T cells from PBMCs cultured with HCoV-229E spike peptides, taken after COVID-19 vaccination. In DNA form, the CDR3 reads TGCGCCAGCAGACAGAGTCTGAACACTGAAGCTTTCTTT. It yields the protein CASRQSLNTEAFF.